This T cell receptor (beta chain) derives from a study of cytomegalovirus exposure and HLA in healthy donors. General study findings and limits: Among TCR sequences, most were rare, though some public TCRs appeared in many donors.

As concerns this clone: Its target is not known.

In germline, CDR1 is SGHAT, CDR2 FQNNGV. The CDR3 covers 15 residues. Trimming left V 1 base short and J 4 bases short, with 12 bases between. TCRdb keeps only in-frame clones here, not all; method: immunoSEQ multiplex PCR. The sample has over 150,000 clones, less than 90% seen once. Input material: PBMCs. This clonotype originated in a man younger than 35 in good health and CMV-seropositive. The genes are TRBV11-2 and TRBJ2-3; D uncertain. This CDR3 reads CASSLAPQMADTQYF. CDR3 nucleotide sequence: TGTGCCAGCAGCTTAGCCCCCCAGATGGCAGATACGCAGTATTTT.